The entry below gives a single TCR beta chain sequence along with its context. No antigen is known for it. No much larger clonotype is one base removed from it; base qualities were not supplied. These data come from a study of long-term antiretroviral therapy in people with HIV (dated by TCRdb to 2021 to 2024). Turning to the overall study: The earliest samples were collected approximately a decade before the 2015 WHO recommendation for immediate ART, a period when ART was typically delayed until CD4 counts fell. Test extractions of a monoclonal T-cell line alongside 33 polyclonal samples showed no cross-contamination during QIAcube processing. A retrospective serial study tested whether ART initiation and durable HIV suppression were associated with changes in peripheral blood TRB repertoire composition and diversity. A total of approximately 200 cryopreserved PBMC samples came from around 30 adults with confirmed HIV infection and were collected serially over a mean of about six years (range 1-12). Among the 30 or so participants with HIV, around ten were female. Here is what the overall study found, with its caveats: Limited PBMC availability meant only the TCR beta chain was sequenced, without alpha chain pairing. A significant increase in TRB diversity was found to be associated with ART initiation, although TRB diversity was observed to remain significantly below that of transplant donor controls even after long-term ART. Expanded TRB clones identified before ART initiation dominated the repertoire across all time points, though the dominance fluctuated and decreased in many PLHIV after ART. The samples span the years 2004 to 2017, and the ART regimens used at that time may not be as effective as current regimens. Compared with controls, HIV repertoires had narrower CDR3 length ranges, and the network structure pointed to an antigen-experienced repertoire that shifted only slightly toward naive after ART. Inferences about post-ART repertoire changes are limited because no data were available on ART adherence, viral resistance or therapy changes. Unsorted PBMC were profiled instead of sorted CD4+ and CD8+ T cells because pre-ART samples had limited cell numbers.

Trimming at the junction amounts to 2 bases on V and 5 bases on J, and the germline ends lie 11 bases apart. The CDR3 runs 14 amino acids, cysteine and phenylalanine included. The DNA shown is the 42-base CDR3, in frame from base 1. The germline V gene specifies SGHVS as CDR1 and FNYEAQ as CDR2. Participants were included only if at least one PBMC sample before ART initiation and at least two post-ART samples were available. Every participant with HIV received treatment in the United States of America. Before DNA extraction, cryopreserved samples of roughly 1-10 million PBMC were thawed and washed. At the time of the earliest PBMC sample for each participant with HIV, ages ranged from 23 to 54 years. PBMC samples from each participant spanned 1-4 timepoints before ART initiation and 2-8 timepoints after ART initiation, with a median of 7 samples. For every participant, serial HIV viral load, CD4+ T-cell count, ART history and demographic data were obtained. Using a Qiagen kit on a QIAcube, genomic DNA was extracted from unsorted PBMC, with samples processed in batches of 12.

The immunoSEQ hsTCRB v3.0 assay was used at survey level resolution to sequence the TRB variable region. The target sequencing depth for TRB was about 40,000-50,000 T-cell genomes per sample. Pooled TRB libraries were sequenced on an Illumina MiSeq with a v3 150-cycle kit. The original methods were these. Repertoire analysis was run in R within a reproducible Nextflow workflow that covered QC, data transformation and analysis. LymphoSeq2, an R package for AIRR-Seq data exploration, was used to implement custom analyses. After excluding a few samples that yielded fewer than 5000 total TRB sequences, approximately 170 HIV repertoires remained for analysis. Among the 180 to 200 retained HIV repertoires, some 57 were collected before ART initiation and around 130 were collected after ART initiation. Each repertoire was downsampled to 5000 TRB nucleotide sequences, and summary statistics were averaged across 100 downsampling iterations. Only TRB sequences with CDR3 regions of at least seven amino acids were retained for analysis. A Shannon entropy-derived clonality score and the Gini coefficient were used to measure diversity. In the repertoire networks, any two of the top 5000 CDR3 amino acid sequences were connected whenever the two sequences differed by an edit distance of one. For TRB CDR3 amino acid sequences, antigen specificity groups and MHC restriction were predicted with GLIPH2. To flag known associations with CMV, EBV, HIV or tissue antigens, CDR3 amino acid sequences were compared against VDJdb and McPAS-TCR. Pre-ART, post-ART and control groups were compared with Wilcoxon signed-rank tests and Holm-Bonferroni correction. What TCRdb holds here is the immuneACCESS table cut down to in-frame rearrangements. Part of the clones is not present; checked against another copy, under half of the missing clones reflect an unresolved V gene, and the others are unexplained. Clone size and V and J calls were adopted from that table, with D and trimming inferred from the DNA. The sample contains roughly 23,000 clones, approximately 84% of them found a single time. The ten largest clones take up 3.5% to 5.5% of the sample.

The chain is encoded by TRBV7-6 joined to TRBJ2-3, with TRBD2 as a weak D call on 5 bases. The sequences come from unsorted PBMCs, collected roughly 6.2 years after starting antiretroviral therapy. The TCR originated in a man younger than 45 with HIV. This receptor has the CDR3 CASSLHLAQDTQYF. The nucleotide sequence reads as follows: TGTGCCAGCAGCTTACATCTAGCACAAGATACGCAGTATTTT. With the rest looked up from the reference TRBV7-6 and TRBJ2-3 genes rather than sequenced, the full variable domain is GAGVSQSPRYKVTKRGQDVALRCDPISGHVSLYWYRQALGQGPEFLTYFNYEAQQDKSGLPNDRFSAERPEGSISTLTIQRTEQRDSAMYRCASSLHLAQDTQYFGPGTRLTVL.